These T cell receptor beta chains were read from a single sample in a study of T-cell reconstitution after alpha-beta-depleted transplantation in children. TCRdb re-called the PCR reads with MiXCR, one entry per CDR3 protein. The data show roughly 420,000 distinct CDR3 sequences, with 15% to 20% seen just once and approximately 29% held by the top ten. The sequenced sample was PBMCs, mostly from graft donor cells, obtained 360 days after TCRalphabeta/CD19-depleted stem cell transplant. Every receptor here comes from a boy under two years old who had a stem cell transplant for Wiskott-Aldrich syndrome, so the T cells may come from the graft donor. Both conserved end residues are part of each CDR3. The D gene is left open where the match is weak. A row's size may be missing; if present it is once, few, many or a size class.

cdr3_length,d_call,clone_size,v_call,j_call,cdr3_aa,cdr3_nt
15,NA,NA,TRBV25-1,TRBJ2-7,CASSAYSSSLYEQYF,TGTGCCAGCAGTGCCTATAGCTCTTCCCTCTACGAGCAGTACTTC
13,TRBD1,many,TRBV29-1,TRBJ2-3,CSVEQGAADTQYF,TGCAGCGTTGAGCAGGGGGCAGCAGATACGCAGTATTTT
14,TRBD2,few,TRBV27,TRBJ2-5,CASRPLAGQETQYF,TGTGCCAGCAGACCTCTAGCGGGACAAGAGACCCAGTACTTC
15,NA,NA,TRBV6-2/TRBV6-3,TRBJ2-1,CASSYSSSSRNEQFF,TGTGCCAGCAGTTACTCTTCTAGTTCTCGCAATGAGCAGTTCTTC
16,TRBD1,NA,TRBV2,TRBJ2-7,CASIEFRDRVAYEQYF,TGTGCCAGCATCGAATTCCGGGACAGGGTAGCCTACGAGCAGTACTTC
14,NA,many,TRBV7-9,TRBJ1-1,CASSLRDTDTEAFF,TGTGCCAGCAGTCTCCGGGACACGGACACTGAAGCTTTCTTT
17,TRBD2,NA,TRBV12-3/TRBV12-4,TRBJ2-3,CASSFRVAGRSTDTQYF,TGTGCCAGCAGTTTTCGGGTAGCGGGGCGTAGCACAGATACGCAGTATTTT
15,NA,NA,TRBV7-2,TRBJ2-5,CASSLAQGGIGTQYF,TGTGCCAGCAGCTTAGCACAGGGAGGTATTGGGACCCAGTACTTC
16,NA,NA,TRBV27,TRBJ2-7,CASSLSGRGQGYEQYF,TGTGCCAGCAGTTTATCAGGGAGGGGGCAAGGCTACGAGCAGTACTTC
12,NA,NA,TRBV29-1,TRBJ2-1,CSVEAPYREQFF,TGCAGCGTTGAAGCCCCGTATAGGGAGCAGTTCTTC
15,TRBD1,NA,TRBV5-1,TRBJ1-2,CASSIRPGQNYGYTF,TGCGCCAGCAGCATCCGACCGGGACAGAACTATGGCTACACCTTC
14,NA,few,TRBV12-3/TRBV12-4,TRBJ1-1,CASSLRVRNTEAFF,TGTGCCAGCAGTTTAAGAGTACGGAACACTGAAGCTTTCTTT
16,NA,NA,TRBV5-5,TRBJ2-7,CASSTTPGDVSYEQYF,TGTGCCAGCAGCACCACCCCAGGGGATGTGTCCTACGAGCAGTACTTC
14,TRBD1,NA,TRBV4-2,TRBJ1-2,CASSPTGRLGGYTF,TGTGCCAGCAGCCCGACAGGGCGGTTGGGTGGCTACACCTTC
11,NA,few,TRBV6-1,TRBJ1-5,CASSESFEQHF,TGTGCCAGCAGTGAAAGCTTCGAACAGCATTTT
14,NA,NA,TRBV12-3/TRBV12-4,TRBJ1-3,CASSLADGRNTIYF,TGTGCCAGCAGTTTGGCAGATGGTCGAAACACCATATATTTT
9,NA,few,TRBV6-1,TRBJ1-5,CASIQPQHF,TGTGCCAGCATTCAGCCCCAGCATTTT
14,NA,NA,TRBV6-1,TRBJ1-2,CASIKVEIDYGYTF,TGTGCCAGCATAAAGGTTGAGATCGACTATGGCTACACCTTC
15,TRBD2,NA,TRBV11-2,TRBJ2-7,CASSSQAGGPYEQYF,TGTGCCAGCAGCTCGCAAGCGGGAGGGCCCTACGAGCAGTACTTC
14,TRBD2,few,TRBV29-1,TRBJ2-3,CSVDTGRALNTQYF,TGCAGCGTTGACACCGGGAGGGCCTTAAATACGCAGTATTTT
12,NA,NA,TRBV10-2,TRBJ2-7,CASSGQPYEQYF,TGCGCCAGCAGTGGACAGCCTTACGAGCAGTACTTC
13,NA,NA,TRBV3-1,TRBJ2-7,CASSQDRDWEQYF,TGTGCCAGCAGCCAAGACCGGGACTGGGAGCAGTACTTC
18,TRBD2,few,TRBV7-2,TRBJ2-7,CASSLRSGSLAGGPEQYF,TGTGCCAGCAGCTTGCGTAGTGGGAGTCTAGCGGGAGGGCCGGAGCAGTACTTC
14,NA,many,TRBV12-3/TRBV12-4,TRBJ2-1,CASSIRGGHNEQFF,TGTGCCAGCAGCATCAGGGGTGGGCACAATGAGCAGTTCTTC
15,NA,few,TRBV3-1,TRBJ2-2,CASSHSGTYGGELFF,TGTGCCAGCAGCCATTCCGGGACATATGGGGGGGAGCTGTTTTTT
13,NA,NA,TRBV2,TRBJ2-7,CASSVEENREQYF,TGTGCCAGCAGTGTCGAGGAGAATCGCGAGCAGTACTTC
15,TRBD2,many,TRBV6-2/TRBV6-3,TRBJ2-2,CASSFGLAGAGELFF,TGTGCCAGCAGTTTCGGACTAGCGGGAGCCGGGGAGCTGTTTTTT
16,TRBD2,NA,TRBV9,TRBJ2-2,CASSEGLAGSIGELFF,TGTGCCAGCAGCGAAGGACTAGCGGGGAGCATCGGGGAGCTGTTTTTT
13,NA,once,TRBV2,TRBJ2-6,CASSVSGANVRTF,TGTGCCAGCAGTGTCTCTGGGGCCAACGTCCGGACTTTC
17,TRBD1,NA,TRBV6-5,TRBJ2-4,CASSYSIGTGTGNIQYF,TGTGCCAGCAGTTACTCGATAGGAACCGGGACAGGGAACATTCAGTACTTC
12,TRBD1,few,TRBV20-1,TRBJ1-2,CSAPRGNYGYTF,TGCAGTGCCCCCAGGGGGAACTATGGCTACACCTTC
14,TRBD1,NA,TRBV6-5,TRBJ1-6,CASSYRDRESPLHF,TGTGCCAGCAGTTACAGGGACAGGGAGTCACCCCTCCACTTT
15,NA,NA,TRBV3-1,TRBJ2-5,CASSPRVWYEETQYF,TGTGCCAGCAGCCCCCGGGTATGGTATGAAGAGACCCAGTACTTC
17,TRBD2,NA,TRBV18,TRBJ2-2,CASSYLVAGANTGELFF,TGTGCCAGCTCATACCTCGTAGCGGGAGCGAACACCGGGGAGCTGTTTTTT
15,NA,NA,TRBV12-3/TRBV12-4,TRBJ1-1,CASSLLGGGHTEAFF,TGTGCCAGCAGTCTTTTGGGGGGAGGACACACTGAAGCTTTCTTT
17,NA,few,TRBV7-6,TRBJ1-2,CASSRWRLGVIDYGYTF,TGTGCCAGCAGCCGCTGGCGTCTGGGGGTAATAGACTATGGCTACACCTTC
13,TRBD1,NA,TRBV7-6,TRBJ1-2,CASSLATGAGYTF,TGTGCCAGCAGCTTAGCGACAGGGGCGGGCTACACCTTC
16,NA,NA,TRBV4-1,TRBJ1-6,CASSQQTGKRDSPLHF,TGCGCCAGCAGCCAACAAACTGGGAAGCGAGATTCACCCCTCCACTTT
15,TRBD1,NA,TRBV7-2,TRBJ2-5,CASSLVDQGEETQYF,TGTGCCAGCAGCTTAGTAGACCAGGGGGAGGAGACCCAGTACTTC
12,TRBD1,NA,TRBV3-1,TRBJ1-2,CASSRRQGGYTF,TGTGCCAGCAGCCGAAGACAGGGTGGCTACACCTTC
16,TRBD2,few,TRBV6-5,TRBJ2-3,CASSYSFSGSYDTQYF,TGTGCCAGCAGTTACTCCTTTAGCGGGAGTTATGATACGCAGTATTTT
15,NA,NA,TRBV5-1,TRBJ2-1,CASSTYRASYNEQFF,TGCGCCAGCAGCACGTACAGGGCCTCCTACAATGAGCAGTTCTTC
18,TRBD1,few,TRBV5-1,TRBJ2-2,CASSLFRDRGDGGGELFF,TGCGCCAGCAGCTTGTTCCGGGACAGGGGTGATGGTGGCGGGGAGCTGTTTTTT
18,TRBD2,NA,TRBV4-3,TRBJ2-3,CASSQLSRLAASTDTQYF,TGCGCCAGCAGCCAACTCAGTCGACTAGCGGCTAGCACAGATACGCAGTATTTT
16,NA,NA,TRBV7-9,TRBJ2-3,CASSSRPLPGADTQYF,TGTGCCAGCAGCTCACGACCTCTGCCCGGGGCAGATACGCAGTATTTT
13,TRBD2,NA,TRBV6-5,TRBJ2-1,CASSYSRTSRQFF,TGTGCCAGCAGTTACTCTAGGACTAGCAGGCAGTTCTTC
15,TRBD1,few,TRBV20-1,TRBJ2-1,CSASSRDRSYNEQFF,TGCAGTGCTAGTTCCCGGGACAGAAGTTACAATGAGCAGTTCTTC
15,NA,few,TRBV4-3,TRBJ2-1,CASSQERGYYNEQFF,TGCGCCAGCAGCCAAGAGCGGGGATACTACAATGAGCAGTTCTTC